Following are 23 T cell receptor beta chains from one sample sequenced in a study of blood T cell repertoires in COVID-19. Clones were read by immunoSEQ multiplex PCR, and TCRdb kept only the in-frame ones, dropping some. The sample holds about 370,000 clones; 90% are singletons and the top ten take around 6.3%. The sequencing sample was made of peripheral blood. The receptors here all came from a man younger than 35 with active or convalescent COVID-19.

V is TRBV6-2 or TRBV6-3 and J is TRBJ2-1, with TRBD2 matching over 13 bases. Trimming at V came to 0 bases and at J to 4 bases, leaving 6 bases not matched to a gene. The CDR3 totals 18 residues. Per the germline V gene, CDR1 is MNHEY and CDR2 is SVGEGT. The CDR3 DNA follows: TGTGCCAGCAGTTACTCGTTTGGGACTAGCGGGGCATACAATGAGCAGTTCTTC. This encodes CASSYSFGTSGAYNEQFF.

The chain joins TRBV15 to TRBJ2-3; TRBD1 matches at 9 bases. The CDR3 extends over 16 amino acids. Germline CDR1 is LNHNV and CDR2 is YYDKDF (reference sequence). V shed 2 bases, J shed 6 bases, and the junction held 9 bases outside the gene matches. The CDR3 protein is CATSRTPGQGGDTQYF. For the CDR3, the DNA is TGTGCCACCAGCAGAACGCCGGGACAGGGAGGTGATACGCAGTATTTT.

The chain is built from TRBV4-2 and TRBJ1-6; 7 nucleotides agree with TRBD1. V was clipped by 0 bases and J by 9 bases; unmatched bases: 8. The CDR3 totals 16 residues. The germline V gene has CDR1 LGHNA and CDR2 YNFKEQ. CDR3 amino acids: CASSQDRTGVASPLHF. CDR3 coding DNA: TGTGCCAGCAGCCAAGATCGTACAGGGGTTGCTTCACCCCTCCACTTT.

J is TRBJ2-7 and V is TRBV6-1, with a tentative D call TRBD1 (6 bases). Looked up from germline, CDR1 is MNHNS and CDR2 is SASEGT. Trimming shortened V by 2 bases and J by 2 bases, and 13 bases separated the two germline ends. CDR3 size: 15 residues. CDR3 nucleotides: TGTGCCAGCAGTGAATCCGGGACACTAACCTACGAGCAGTACTTC. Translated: CASSESGTLTYEQYF.

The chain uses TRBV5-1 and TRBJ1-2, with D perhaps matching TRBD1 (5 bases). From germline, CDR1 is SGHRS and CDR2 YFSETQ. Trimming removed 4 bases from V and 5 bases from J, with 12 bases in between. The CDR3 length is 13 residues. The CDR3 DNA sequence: TGCGCCAGCAGCCAAGACAGACGGTATGGCTACACCTTC. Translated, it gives CASSQDRRYGYTF.

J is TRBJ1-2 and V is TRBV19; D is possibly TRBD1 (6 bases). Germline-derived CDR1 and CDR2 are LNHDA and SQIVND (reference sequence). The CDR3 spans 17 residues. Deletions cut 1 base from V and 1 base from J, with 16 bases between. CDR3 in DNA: TGTGCCAGTAGTATAGGGGCCGCGACAGGTGGTAACTATGGCTACACCTTC. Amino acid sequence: CASSIGAATGGNYGYTF.

The CDR3 region has the DNA TGCGCCAGCACACAGGGGTTCCCCTACAATGAGCAGTTCTTC. Its protein is CASTQGFPYNEQFF. The gene calls are TRBV5-1 and TRBJ2-1; the match to TRBD1 covers 7 bases. This CDR3 contains 14 residues. After removal of 6 bases from V and 2 bases from J, the junction contained 5 bases not matched to a gene. Germline V lookup: CDR1 SGHRS, CDR2 YFSETQ.

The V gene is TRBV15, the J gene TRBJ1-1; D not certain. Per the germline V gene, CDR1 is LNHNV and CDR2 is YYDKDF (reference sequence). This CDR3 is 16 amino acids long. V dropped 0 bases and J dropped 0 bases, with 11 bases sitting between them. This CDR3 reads CATSRDRVTMNTEAFF. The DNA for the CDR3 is TGTGCCACCAGCAGAGATCGGGTCACAATGAACACTGAAGCTTTCTTT.

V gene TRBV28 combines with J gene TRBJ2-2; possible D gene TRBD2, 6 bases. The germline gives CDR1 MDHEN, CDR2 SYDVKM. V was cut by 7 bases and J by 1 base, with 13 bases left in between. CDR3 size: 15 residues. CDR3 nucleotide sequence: TGTGCCAGCATTGGAGGGGCAGTGAACACCGGGGAGCTGTTTTTT. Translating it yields CASIGGAVNTGELFF.

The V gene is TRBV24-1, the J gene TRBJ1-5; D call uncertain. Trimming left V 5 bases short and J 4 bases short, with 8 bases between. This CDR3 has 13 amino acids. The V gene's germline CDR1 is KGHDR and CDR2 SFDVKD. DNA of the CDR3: TGTGCCACCAGTGCTCCGGGGAATCAGCCCCAGCATTTT. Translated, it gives CATSAPGNQPQHF.

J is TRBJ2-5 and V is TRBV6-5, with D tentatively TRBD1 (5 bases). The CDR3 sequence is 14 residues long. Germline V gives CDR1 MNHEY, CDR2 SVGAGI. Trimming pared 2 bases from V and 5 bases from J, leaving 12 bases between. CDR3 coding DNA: TGTGCCAGCAGTTACAATAGGGGTGGGGAGACCCAGTACTTC. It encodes CASSYNRGGETQYF.

Here the CDR3 DNA reads TGTGCCAGCAGTTTGTCTAGTGCACTTGAGCAGTTCTTC. Residues: CASSLSSALEQFF. This chain links TRBV27 with TRBJ2-1, with D unclear. Germline CDR1 reads MNHEY; CDR2 reads SMNVEV (reference sequence). V was clipped by 3 bases and J by 9 bases, with 12 bases between them. CDR3 length: 13 amino acids.

The CDR3 DNA reads TGTGCCAGCAGCCCCGCTGATAGCTCCTACAATGAGCAGTTCTTC. Amino acid sequence: CASSPADSSYNEQFF. The chain employs TRBV11-1 and TRBJ2-1; no firm D call. Germline V gives CDR1 SGHAT, CDR2 FQDESV (reference sequence). This CDR3 spans 15 amino acids. V lost 5 bases, J lost 0 bases, and 11 bases lay in between.

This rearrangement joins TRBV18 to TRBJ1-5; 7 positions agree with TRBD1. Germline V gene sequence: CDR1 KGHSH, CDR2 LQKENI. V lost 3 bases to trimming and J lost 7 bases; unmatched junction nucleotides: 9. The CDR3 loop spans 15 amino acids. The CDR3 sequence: CASSPGQLNGQPQHF. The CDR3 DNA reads TGTGCCAGCTCACCGGGACAGCTCAACGGGCAGCCCCAGCATTTT. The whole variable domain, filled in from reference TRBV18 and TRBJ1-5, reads NAGVMQNPRHLVRRRGQEARLRCSPMKGHSHVYWYRQLPEEGLKFMVYLQKENIIDESGMPKERFSAEFPKEGPSILRIQQVVRGDSAAYFCASSPGQLNGQPQHFGDGTRLSIL.

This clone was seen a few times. CDR3 amino acids: CASSLGGLANQPQHF. The CDR3, as DNA: TGTGCCAGCAGCTTGGGTGGGTTAGCCAATCAGCCCCAGCATTTT. The J gene is TRBJ1-5, the V gene TRBV5-6; D gene unclear. The CDR3 loop spans 15 amino acids. Deletions cut 0 bases from V and 3 bases from J, with 10 bases between. Germline V lookup: CDR1 SGHDT, CDR2 YYEEEE.

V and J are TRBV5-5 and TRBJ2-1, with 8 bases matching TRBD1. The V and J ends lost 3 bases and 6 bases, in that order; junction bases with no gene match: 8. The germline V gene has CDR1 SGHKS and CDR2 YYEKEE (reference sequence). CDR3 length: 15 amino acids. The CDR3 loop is CASSSRQGMSNEQFF. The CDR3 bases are TGTGCCAGCAGCTCGAGACAGGGGATGAGCAATGAGCAGTTCTTC.

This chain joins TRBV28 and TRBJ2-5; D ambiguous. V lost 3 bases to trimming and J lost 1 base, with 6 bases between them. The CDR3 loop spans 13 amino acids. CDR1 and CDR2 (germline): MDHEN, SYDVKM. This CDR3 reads CASSFQIQETQYF. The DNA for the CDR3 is TGTGCCAGCAGTTTTCAGATCCAAGAGACCCAGTACTTC. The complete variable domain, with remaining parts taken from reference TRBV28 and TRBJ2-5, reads DVKVTQSSRYLVKRTGEKVFLECVQDMDHENMFWYRQDPGLGLRLIYFSYDVKMKEKGDIPEGYSVSREKKERFSLILESASTNQTSMYLCASSFQIQETQYFGPGTRLLVL.

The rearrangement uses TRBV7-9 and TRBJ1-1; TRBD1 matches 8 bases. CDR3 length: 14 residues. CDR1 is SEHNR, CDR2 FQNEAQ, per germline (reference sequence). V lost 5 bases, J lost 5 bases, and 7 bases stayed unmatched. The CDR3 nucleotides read TGTGCCAGCAGCGACAGGGGACAAGGGACTGAAGCTTTCTTT. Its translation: CASSDRGQGTEAFF.

The CDR3 DNA is TGTGCCACCAGCAAAAAAGGCCAGGGCCAGCCCCAGCATTTT. Translation gives CATSKKGQGQPQHF. The rearrangement uses TRBV24-1 and TRBJ1-5; D might be TRBD1 (5 bases). Germline lookup yields CDR1 KGHDR and CDR2 SFDVKD. V shed 7 bases and J shed 7 bases, with 16 bases lying between them. There are 14 residues in the CDR3.

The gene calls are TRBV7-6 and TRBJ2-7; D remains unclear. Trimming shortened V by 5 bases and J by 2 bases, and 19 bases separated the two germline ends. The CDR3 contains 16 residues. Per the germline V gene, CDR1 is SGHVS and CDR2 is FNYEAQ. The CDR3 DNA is TGTGCCAGCAGCCCCACCCATGGCGGTAGGACCTACGAGCAGTACTTC. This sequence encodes CASSPTHGGRTYEQYF.

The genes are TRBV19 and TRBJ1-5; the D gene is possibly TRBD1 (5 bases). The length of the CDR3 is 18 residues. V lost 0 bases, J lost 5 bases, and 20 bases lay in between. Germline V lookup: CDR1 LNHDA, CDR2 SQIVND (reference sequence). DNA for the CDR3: TGTGCCAGTAGTATAGACCGGGAGTATGCGGGGGATGATCAGCCCCAGCATTTT. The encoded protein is CASSIDREYAGDDQPQHF.

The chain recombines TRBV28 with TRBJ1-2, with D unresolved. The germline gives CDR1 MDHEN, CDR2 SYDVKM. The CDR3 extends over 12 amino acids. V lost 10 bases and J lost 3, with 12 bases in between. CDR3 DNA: TGTGCCACCCTGGAGGGATACTATGGCTACACCTTC. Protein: CATLEGYYGYTF.

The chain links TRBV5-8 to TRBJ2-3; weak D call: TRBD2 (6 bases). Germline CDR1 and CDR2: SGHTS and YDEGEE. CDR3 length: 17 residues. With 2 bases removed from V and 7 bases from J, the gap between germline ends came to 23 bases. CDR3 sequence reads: CASSFSWRGPAHNTQYF. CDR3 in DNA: TGTGCCAGCAGCTTTTCGTGGCGGGGCCCCGCCCACAATACGCAGTATTTT.